These T cell receptor beta chains were read from a single sample in a study of control samples from healthy donors and cancer patients. TCRdb's table, derived via immunoSEQ multiplex PCR, lists solely in-frame clones and lacks some. The table includes some 190,000 clones, around 93% detected once. Sequenced: blood. The source is a man in his thirties or forties in good health. The CDR3 runs from the conserved cysteine through the conserved F or W. Each record gives: J gene, D gene, clone size, V gene, CDR3 DNA, CDR3 protein. The D gene is left open where the match is weak. For some rows the clone size is stated as once, few or many, or as a class when expanded; others skip it.

j_gene: TRBJ2-3; d_gene: TRBD2; abundance: few; v_gene: TRBV9; CDR3nt: TGTGCCAGCAGCGTAGCGGCGGGGGGCACCACAGATACGCAGTATTTT; CDR3aa: CASSVAAGGTTDTQYF
j_gene: TRBJ2-7; d_gene: TRBD2; abundance: -; v_gene: TRBV10-2; CDR3nt: TGCGCCACCAAAGGGGTACTAGCGTCCTCCTACGAGCAGTACTTC; CDR3aa: CATKGVLASSYEQYF
j_gene: TRBJ2-7; d_gene: -; abundance: -; v_gene: TRBV7-9; CDR3nt: TGTGCCAGCAGCTTAGGCAGCCGTGGGGGCTACTACGAGCAGTACTTC; CDR3aa: CASSLGSRGGYYEQYF
j_gene: TRBJ2-7; d_gene: TRBD1; abundance: -; v_gene: TRBV6-1; CDR3nt: TGTGCCAGCAGTGAACACGGACAGGCCCTCGAGCAGTACTTC; CDR3aa: CASSEHGQALEQYF
j_gene: TRBJ1-6; d_gene: -; abundance: -; v_gene: TRBV27; CDR3nt: TGTGCCAGCAGTTTAGGGGTAACCCTCCCAAATTCACCCCTCCACTTT; CDR3aa: CASSLGVTLPNSPLHF
j_gene: TRBJ1-5; d_gene: -; abundance: -; v_gene: TRBV28; CDR3nt: TGTGCCACCAAGTTTTCGGCGGGGAGTAATCAGCCCCAGCATTTT; CDR3aa: CATKFSAGSNQPQHF
j_gene: TRBJ2-5; d_gene: -; abundance: -; v_gene: TRBV10-1; CDR3nt: TGCGCCAGCAGTGGAGGGGGGAGCTTACAAGAGACCCAGTACTTC; CDR3aa: CASSGGGSLQETQYF
j_gene: TRBJ1-4; d_gene: -; abundance: -; v_gene: TRBV5-6; CDR3nt: TGTGCCAGCAGCTTGGGGGGCTACGAAAAACTGTTTTTT; CDR3aa: CASSLGGYEKLFF
j_gene: TRBJ1-2; d_gene: -; abundance: -; v_gene: TRBV12-5; CDR3nt: TGTGCTAGTGGTTTGACTGCCTATGGCTACACCTTC; CDR3aa: CASGLTAYGYTF
j_gene: TRBJ2-7; d_gene: TRBD1; abundance: few; v_gene: TRBV10-1; CDR3nt: TGCGCCAGCAGTTCAGGGGGCAACGAGCAGTACTTC; CDR3aa: CASSSGGNEQYF
j_gene: TRBJ1-6; d_gene: TRBD1; abundance: -; v_gene: TRBV19; CDR3nt: TGTGCCAGTAGTATGGGTTCCAGGGGGACACCCCTCCACTTT; CDR3aa: CASSMGSRGTPLHF
j_gene: TRBJ1-1; d_gene: -; abundance: -; v_gene: TRBV6-4; CDR3nt: TGTGCCAGCAGTGCCAAACAGGGCACTGAAGCTTTCTTT; CDR3aa: CASSAKQGTEAFF
j_gene: TRBJ2-3; d_gene: TRBD2; abundance: -; v_gene: TRBV2; CDR3nt: TGTGCCAGCAGTGACGACACCACGGGGGGGTGGGTAGATACGCAGTATTTT; CDR3aa: CASSDDTTGGWVDTQYF
j_gene: TRBJ2-1; d_gene: -; abundance: -; v_gene: TRBV7-2; CDR3nt: TGTGCCAGCACCCCCGTTAGCTCCTACAATGAGCAGTTCTTC; CDR3aa: CASTPVSSYNEQFF
j_gene: TRBJ2-3; d_gene: -; abundance: -; v_gene: TRBV4-1; CDR3nt: TGCGCCAGCAGCCCCCAATCAGGAACAGATACGCAGTATTTT; CDR3aa: CASSPQSGTDTQYF
j_gene: TRBJ2-1; d_gene: -; abundance: -; v_gene: TRBV7-6; CDR3nt: TGTGCCAGCAGCTTAGTTTCGGCCGAGCAGTTCTTC; CDR3aa: CASSLVSAEQFF
j_gene: TRBJ2-4; d_gene: -; abundance: -; v_gene: TRBV9; CDR3nt: TGTGCCAGCAGCGTAGACCTTCAGCGGGACATTCAGTACTTC; CDR3aa: CASSVDLQRDIQYF
j_gene: TRBJ2-1; d_gene: -; abundance: -; v_gene: TRBV2; CDR3nt: TGTGCCAGCAGTGATGCGAGGACCCCATACAATGAGCAGTTCTTC; CDR3aa: CASSDARTPYNEQFF
j_gene: TRBJ2-1; d_gene: TRBD2; abundance: -; v_gene: TRBV6-1; CDR3nt: TGTGCCAGCAGTGAAGGGACTAGCGGGGGCTATGAGCAGTTCTTC; CDR3aa: CASSEGTSGGYEQFF
j_gene: TRBJ2-2; d_gene: TRBD1; abundance: -; v_gene: TRBV19; CDR3nt: TGTGCCAGTAGTAGACAGGGGCCCGGGGCCGGGGAGCTGTTTTTT; CDR3aa: CASSRQGPGAGELFF
j_gene: TRBJ1-4; d_gene: TRBD1; abundance: -; v_gene: TRBV5-1; CDR3nt: TGCGCCAGCAGCGGAACAGGGACAGGGGGCCGAACTAATGAAAAACTGTTTTTT; CDR3aa: CASSGTGTGGRTNEKLFF
j_gene: TRBJ2-1; d_gene: TRBD2; abundance: -; v_gene: TRBV7-9; CDR3nt: TGTGCCAGCAGCTTTTCACGACTAGCGGGGGGGCCGTTGGATGAGCAGTTCTTC; CDR3aa: CASSFSRLAGGPLDEQFF
j_gene: TRBJ1-1; d_gene: -; abundance: -; v_gene: TRBV7-2; CDR3nt: TGTGCCAGCAGCTCTCGACAGAACGTTATGAACACTGAAGCTTTCTTT; CDR3aa: CASSSRQNVMNTEAFF
j_gene: TRBJ1-5; d_gene: TRBD1; abundance: once; v_gene: TRBV6-5; CDR3nt: TGTGCCAGCAGGGAGGGGGCGTCCCGCAATCAGCCCCAGCATTTT; CDR3aa: CASREGASRNQPQHF
j_gene: TRBJ1-4; d_gene: -; abundance: -; v_gene: TRBV28; CDR3nt: TGTGCCAGCAGTACCGCCCACAGGGCCCTAGGGGAAAAACTGTTTTTT; CDR3aa: CASSTAHRALGEKLFF
j_gene: TRBJ2-3; d_gene: TRBD2; abundance: -; v_gene: TRBV6-5; CDR3nt: TGTGCCAGCGGAACGGGGGGAGCAGATACGCAGTATTTT; CDR3aa: CASGTGGADTQYF
j_gene: TRBJ2-1; d_gene: -; abundance: -; v_gene: TRBV24-1; CDR3nt: TGTGCCACCAGTGCCAGACTAGGGTATGAGCAGTTCTTC; CDR3aa: CATSARLGYEQFF
j_gene: TRBJ1-2; d_gene: -; abundance: -; v_gene: TRBV10-1; CDR3nt: TGCGCCAGCAGTGCGGGGCTTAACTATGGCTACACCTTC; CDR3aa: CASSAGLNYGYTF
j_gene: TRBJ2-2; d_gene: TRBD1; abundance: -; v_gene: TRBV11-3; CDR3nt: TGTGCCAGCAGCTTAACAGGGGGATCCACCGGGGAGCTGTTTTTT; CDR3aa: CASSLTGGSTGELFF
j_gene: TRBJ1-5; d_gene: -; abundance: -; v_gene: TRBV11-2; CDR3nt: TGTGCCAGCAGTACACAGGGTGGCAATCAGCCCCAGCATTTT; CDR3aa: CASSTQGGNQPQHF
j_gene: TRBJ1-2; d_gene: -; abundance: once; v_gene: TRBV5-4; CDR3nt: TGTGCCAGCAGCTTGGAACCTGCCGCTCTTAACTATGGCTACACCTTC; CDR3aa: CASSLEPAALNYGYTF
j_gene: TRBJ2-2; d_gene: -; abundance: -; v_gene: TRBV5-1; CDR3nt: TGCGCCAGCAGCTTGGAGCAGACCGGGGAGCTGTTTTTT; CDR3aa: CASSLEQTGELFF
j_gene: TRBJ1-2; d_gene: -; abundance: once; v_gene: TRBV14; CDR3nt: TGTGCCAGCAGCCAGTTGACGGTCCGTCAGGGCTACACCTTC; CDR3aa: CASSQLTVRQGYTF
j_gene: TRBJ1-5; d_gene: TRBD1; abundance: once; v_gene: TRBV3-1/TRBV3-2; CDR3nt: TGTGCCAGCAGTCTTCAGGGGGCAGACAATCAGCCCCAGCATTTT; CDR3aa: CASSLQGADNQPQHF
j_gene: TRBJ2-3; d_gene: -; abundance: -; v_gene: TRBV19; CDR3nt: TGTGCCAGTAGTCCCCGAACTAGCACAGATACGCAGTATTTT; CDR3aa: CASSPRTSTDTQYF
j_gene: TRBJ1-4; d_gene: -; abundance: -; v_gene: TRBV6-6; CDR3nt: TGTGCCAGCTCGACTAATGAAAAACTGTTTTTT; CDR3aa: CASSTNEKLFF
j_gene: TRBJ1-6; d_gene: TRBD1; abundance: -; v_gene: TRBV5-1; CDR3nt: TGCGCCAGCAGCCCGGACAGGGGTGGTTCCTATAATTCACCCCTCCACTTT; CDR3aa: CASSPDRGGSYNSPLHF
j_gene: TRBJ2-7; d_gene: TRBD1; abundance: -; v_gene: TRBV19; CDR3nt: TGTGCCAGTAGTTCGGCCGGGACAGCCTTGTACGAGCAGTACTTC; CDR3aa: CASSSAGTALYEQYF
j_gene: TRBJ1-6; d_gene: -; abundance: -; v_gene: TRBV9; CDR3nt: TGTGCCAGCAGCGTAGGGGGGGCCGCAACTGAGAATTCACCCCTCCACTTT; CDR3aa: CASSVGGAATENSPLHF
j_gene: TRBJ2-1; d_gene: TRBD2; abundance: -; v_gene: TRBV2; CDR3nt: TGTGCCAGCATCGAGTGGGAGGGAGGCCTCGATGAGCAGTTCTTC; CDR3aa: CASIEWEGGLDEQFF
j_gene: TRBJ1-1; d_gene: -; abundance: -; v_gene: TRBV7-9; CDR3nt: TGTGCCAGCAGCTTTAGCGGGGTGAGCACTGAAGCTTTCTTT; CDR3aa: CASSFSGVSTEAFF
j_gene: TRBJ1-4; d_gene: TRBD1; abundance: -; v_gene: TRBV18; CDR3nt: TGTGCCAGCTCACCAGAGGGACAGGCCCGTGAAAAACTGTTTTTT; CDR3aa: CASSPEGQAREKLFF
j_gene: TRBJ2-7; d_gene: -; abundance: -; v_gene: TRBV18; CDR3nt: TGTGCCAGCGGGGGGTATTCCTACGAGCAGTACTTC; CDR3aa: CASGGYSYEQYF